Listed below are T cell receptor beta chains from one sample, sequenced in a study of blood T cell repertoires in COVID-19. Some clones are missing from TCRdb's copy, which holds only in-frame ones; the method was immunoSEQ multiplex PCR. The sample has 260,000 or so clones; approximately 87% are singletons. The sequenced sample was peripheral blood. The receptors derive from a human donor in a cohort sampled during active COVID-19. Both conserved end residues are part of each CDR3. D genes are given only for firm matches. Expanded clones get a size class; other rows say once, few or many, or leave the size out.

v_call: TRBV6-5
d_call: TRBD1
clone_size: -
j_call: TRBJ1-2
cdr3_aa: CASSPDRAPNYGYTF
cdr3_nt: TGTGCCAGCAGCCCCGACAGGGCGCCTAACTATGGCTACACCTTC

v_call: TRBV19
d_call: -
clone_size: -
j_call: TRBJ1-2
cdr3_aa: CASSIRENYGYTF
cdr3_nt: TGTGCCAGTAGTATCCGGGAGAACTATGGCTACACCTTC

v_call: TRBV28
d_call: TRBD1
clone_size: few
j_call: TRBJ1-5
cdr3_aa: CASSGRGQGNQPQHF
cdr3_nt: TGTGCCAGCAGTGGACGGGGACAGGGAAATCAGCCCCAGCATTTT

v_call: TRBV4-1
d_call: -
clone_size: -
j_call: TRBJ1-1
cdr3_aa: CASSQRGLAEMNTEAFF
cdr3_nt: TGCGCCAGCAGCCAAAGGGGACTAGCAGAGATGAACACTGAAGCTTTCTTT

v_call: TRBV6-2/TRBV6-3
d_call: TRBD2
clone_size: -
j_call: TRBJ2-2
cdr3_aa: CASSWTSGTGELFF
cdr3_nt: TGTGCCAGCAGCTGGACTAGCGGGACCGGGGAGCTGTTTTTT

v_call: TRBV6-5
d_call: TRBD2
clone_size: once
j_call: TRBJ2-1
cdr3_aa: CASSWGRGAGNEQFF
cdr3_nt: TGTGCCAGCAGTTGGGGGAGGGGAGCGGGAAATGAGCAGTTCTTC

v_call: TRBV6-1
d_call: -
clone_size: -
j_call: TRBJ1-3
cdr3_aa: CASSEAHGLNTIYF
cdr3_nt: TGTGCCAGCAGTGAAGCACACGGACTAAACACCATATATTTT

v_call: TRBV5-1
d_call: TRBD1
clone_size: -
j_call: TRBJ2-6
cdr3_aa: CASSGTGGMKSGANVLTF
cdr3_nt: TGCGCCAGCAGCGGGACAGGGGGCATGAAGTCTGGGGCCAACGTCCTGACTTTC

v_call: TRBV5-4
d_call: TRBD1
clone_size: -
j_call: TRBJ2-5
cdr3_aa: CASSGGQLQETQYF
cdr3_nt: TGTGCCAGCAGCGGGGGACAGCTGCAAGAGACCCAGTACTTC

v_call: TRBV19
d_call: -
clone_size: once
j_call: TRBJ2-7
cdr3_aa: CASRPGIWAYEQYF
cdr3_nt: TGTGCCAGTAGACCAGGGATTTGGGCTTACGAGCAGTACTTC

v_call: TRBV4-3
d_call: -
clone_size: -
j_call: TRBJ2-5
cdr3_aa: CASSSRLETQYF
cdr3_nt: TGCGCCAGCAGCTCGCGACTAGAGACCCAGTACTTC

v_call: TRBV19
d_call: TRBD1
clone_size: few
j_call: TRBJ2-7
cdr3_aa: CASSSPRDRGFRSSEQYF
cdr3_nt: TGTGCCAGTAGCAGCCCCCGGGACAGGGGATTTCGAAGCTCCGAGCAGTACTTC

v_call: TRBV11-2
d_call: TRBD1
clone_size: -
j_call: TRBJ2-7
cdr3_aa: CASSLEDRGLYEQYF
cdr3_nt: TGTGCCAGCAGCTTAGAAGACAGGGGGCTCTACGAGCAGTACTTC

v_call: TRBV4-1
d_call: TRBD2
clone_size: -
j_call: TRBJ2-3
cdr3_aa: CASSLAGGQDTQYF
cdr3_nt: TGCGCCAGCAGCCTAGCGGGGGGTCAAGATACGCAGTATTTT

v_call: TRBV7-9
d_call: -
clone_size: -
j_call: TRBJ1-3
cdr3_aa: CASSFTGAGNTIYF
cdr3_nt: TGTGCCAGCAGCTTCACGGGTGCTGGAAACACCATATATTTT

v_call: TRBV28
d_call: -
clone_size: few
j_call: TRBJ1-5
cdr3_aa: CASREGRYSNQPQHF
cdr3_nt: TGTGCCAGCAGGGAGGGGCGCTATAGCAATCAGCCCCAGCATTTT

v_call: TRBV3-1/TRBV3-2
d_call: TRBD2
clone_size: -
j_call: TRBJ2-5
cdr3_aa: CASSQDRGTSGLVTQYF
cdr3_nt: TGTGCCAGCAGCCAAGATAGGGGGACTAGCGGGCTCGTGACCCAGTACTTC

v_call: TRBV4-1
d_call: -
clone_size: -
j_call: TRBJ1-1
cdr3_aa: CASSQSSPRNTEAFF
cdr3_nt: TGCGCCAGCAGCCAGAGCTCTCCACGGAACACTGAAGCTTTCTTT

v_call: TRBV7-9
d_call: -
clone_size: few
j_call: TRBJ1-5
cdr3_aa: CASSPGLTLHQPQHF
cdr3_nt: TGTGCCAGCAGCCCGGGACTTACGCTTCATCAGCCCCAGCATTTT

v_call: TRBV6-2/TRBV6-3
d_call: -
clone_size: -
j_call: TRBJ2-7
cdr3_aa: CASSYSPGLEQYF
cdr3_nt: TGTGCCAGCAGTTACTCGCCCGGTTTGGAGCAGTACTTC

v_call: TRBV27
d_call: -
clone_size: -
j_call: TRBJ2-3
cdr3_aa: CASSLTGHSTDTQYF
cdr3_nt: TGTGCCAGCAGTTTGACAGGACATAGCACAGATACGCAGTATTTT

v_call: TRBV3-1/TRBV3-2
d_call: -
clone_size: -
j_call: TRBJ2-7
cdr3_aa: CASSRGLSSSYEQYF
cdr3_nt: TGTGCCAGCAGCCGAGGGTTGAGCAGCTCCTACGAGCAGTACTTC

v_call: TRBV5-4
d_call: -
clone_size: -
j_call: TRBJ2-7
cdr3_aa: CASSPPAGFEQYF
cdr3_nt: TGTGCCAGCAGCCCTCCGGCGGGCTTCGAGCAGTACTTC

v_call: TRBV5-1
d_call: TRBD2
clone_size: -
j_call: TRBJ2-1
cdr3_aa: CASSQQPTLAGANEQFF
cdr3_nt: TGCGCCAGCAGCCAACAACCAACACTAGCGGGGGCCAATGAGCAGTTCTTC

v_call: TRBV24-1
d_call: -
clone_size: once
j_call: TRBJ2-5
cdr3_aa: CATSAGQFGGETQYF
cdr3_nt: TGTGCCACCAGTGCCGGACAGTTTGGAGGAGAGACCCAGTACTTC

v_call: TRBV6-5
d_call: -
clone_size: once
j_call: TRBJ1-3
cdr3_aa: CASRLISGNTIYF
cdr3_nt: TGTGCCAGTCGACTGATCTCTGGAAACACCATATATTTT

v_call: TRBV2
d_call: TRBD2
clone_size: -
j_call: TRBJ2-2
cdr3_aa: CASSRRGDTGELFF
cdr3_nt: TGTGCCAGCAGCCGACGGGGGGACACCGGGGAGCTGTTTTTT

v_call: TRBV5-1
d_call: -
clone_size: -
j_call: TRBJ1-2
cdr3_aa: CASSLAVSYGYTF
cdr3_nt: TGCGCCAGCAGCTTGGCAGTCAGCTATGGCTACACCTTC

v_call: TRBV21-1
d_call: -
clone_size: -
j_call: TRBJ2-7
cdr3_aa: CASSILATVSYEQYF
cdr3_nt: TGTGCCAGCAGCATACTTGCGACAGTCTCCTACGAGCAGTACTTC

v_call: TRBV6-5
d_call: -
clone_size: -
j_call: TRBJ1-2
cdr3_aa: CASSLPGVRIDGYTF
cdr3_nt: TGTGCCAGCAGTCTACCGGGTGTCCGAATAGATGGCTACACCTTC

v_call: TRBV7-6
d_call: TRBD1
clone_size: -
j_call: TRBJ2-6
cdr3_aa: CASSPGTGSSGANVLTF
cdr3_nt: TGTGCCAGCAGCCCCGGGACAGGGTCCTCTGGGGCCAACGTCCTGACTTTC

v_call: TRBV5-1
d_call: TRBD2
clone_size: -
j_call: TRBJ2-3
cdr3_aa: CASSPEGLAGGTQYF
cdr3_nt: TGCGCCAGCAGCCCGGAGGGACTAGCGGGAGGTACGCAGTATTTT

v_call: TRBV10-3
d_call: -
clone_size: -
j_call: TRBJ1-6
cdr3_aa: CAISEIGYNSPLHF
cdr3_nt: TGTGCCATCAGTGAAATCGGTTATAATTCACCCCTCCACTTT

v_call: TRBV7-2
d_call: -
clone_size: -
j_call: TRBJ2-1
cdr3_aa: CASSLAAYNEQFF
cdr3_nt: TGTGCCAGCAGCTTAGCAGCGTACAATGAGCAGTTCTTC

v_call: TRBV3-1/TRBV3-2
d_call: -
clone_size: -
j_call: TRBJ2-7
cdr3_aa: CASSLQSYEQYF
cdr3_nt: TGTGCCAGCAGCCTCCAATCCTACGAGCAGTACTTC

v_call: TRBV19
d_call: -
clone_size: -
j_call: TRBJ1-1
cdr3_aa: CASSSAVAEAFF
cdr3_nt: TGTGCCAGTAGTAGTGCAGTTGCCGAAGCTTTCTTT

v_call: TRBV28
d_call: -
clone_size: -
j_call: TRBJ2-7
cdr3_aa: CASRGSGTSASEQYF
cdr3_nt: TGTGCCAGCAGGGGGTCCGGGACATCTGCCTCCGAGCAGTACTTC

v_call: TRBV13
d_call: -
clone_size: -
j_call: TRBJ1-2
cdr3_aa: CASSLGGVRGYTF
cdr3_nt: TGTGCCAGCAGCTTAGGGGGCGTCAGAGGCTACACCTTC

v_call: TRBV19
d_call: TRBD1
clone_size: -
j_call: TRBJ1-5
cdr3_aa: CASSLRQGGGQPQHF
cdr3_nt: TGTGCCAGTAGCCTAAGACAGGGCGGAGGTCAGCCCCAGCATTTT

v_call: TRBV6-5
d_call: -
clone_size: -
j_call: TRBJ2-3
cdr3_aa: CASSYSVRGGTDTQYF
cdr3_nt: TGTGCCAGCAGTTACTCCGTCAGGGGCGGCACAGATACGCAGTATTTT

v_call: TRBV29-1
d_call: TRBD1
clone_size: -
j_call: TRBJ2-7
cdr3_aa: CSVRDRTYEQYF
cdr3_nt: TGCAGCGTCCGGGACAGAACCTACGAGCAGTACTTC

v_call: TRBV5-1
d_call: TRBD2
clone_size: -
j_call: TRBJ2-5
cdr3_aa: CASSPDTGLAGGETQYF
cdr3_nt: TGCGCCAGCAGCCCCGATACGGGACTAGCGGGAGGGGAGACCCAGTACTTC

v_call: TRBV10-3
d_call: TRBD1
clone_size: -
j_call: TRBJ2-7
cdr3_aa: CAISRTGSTYEQYF
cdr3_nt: TGTGCCATCAGCCGGACAGGGTCTACCTACGAGCAGTACTTC

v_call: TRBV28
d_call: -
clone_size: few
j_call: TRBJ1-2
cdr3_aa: CASRVQRNYGYTF
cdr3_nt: TGTGCCAGCAGGGTCCAGAGGAACTATGGCTACACCTTC

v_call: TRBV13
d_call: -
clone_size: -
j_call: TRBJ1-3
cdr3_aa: CASRSRGRSGNTIYF
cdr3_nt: TGTGCCAGCAGAAGTCGGGGAAGGTCTGGAAACACCATATATTTT